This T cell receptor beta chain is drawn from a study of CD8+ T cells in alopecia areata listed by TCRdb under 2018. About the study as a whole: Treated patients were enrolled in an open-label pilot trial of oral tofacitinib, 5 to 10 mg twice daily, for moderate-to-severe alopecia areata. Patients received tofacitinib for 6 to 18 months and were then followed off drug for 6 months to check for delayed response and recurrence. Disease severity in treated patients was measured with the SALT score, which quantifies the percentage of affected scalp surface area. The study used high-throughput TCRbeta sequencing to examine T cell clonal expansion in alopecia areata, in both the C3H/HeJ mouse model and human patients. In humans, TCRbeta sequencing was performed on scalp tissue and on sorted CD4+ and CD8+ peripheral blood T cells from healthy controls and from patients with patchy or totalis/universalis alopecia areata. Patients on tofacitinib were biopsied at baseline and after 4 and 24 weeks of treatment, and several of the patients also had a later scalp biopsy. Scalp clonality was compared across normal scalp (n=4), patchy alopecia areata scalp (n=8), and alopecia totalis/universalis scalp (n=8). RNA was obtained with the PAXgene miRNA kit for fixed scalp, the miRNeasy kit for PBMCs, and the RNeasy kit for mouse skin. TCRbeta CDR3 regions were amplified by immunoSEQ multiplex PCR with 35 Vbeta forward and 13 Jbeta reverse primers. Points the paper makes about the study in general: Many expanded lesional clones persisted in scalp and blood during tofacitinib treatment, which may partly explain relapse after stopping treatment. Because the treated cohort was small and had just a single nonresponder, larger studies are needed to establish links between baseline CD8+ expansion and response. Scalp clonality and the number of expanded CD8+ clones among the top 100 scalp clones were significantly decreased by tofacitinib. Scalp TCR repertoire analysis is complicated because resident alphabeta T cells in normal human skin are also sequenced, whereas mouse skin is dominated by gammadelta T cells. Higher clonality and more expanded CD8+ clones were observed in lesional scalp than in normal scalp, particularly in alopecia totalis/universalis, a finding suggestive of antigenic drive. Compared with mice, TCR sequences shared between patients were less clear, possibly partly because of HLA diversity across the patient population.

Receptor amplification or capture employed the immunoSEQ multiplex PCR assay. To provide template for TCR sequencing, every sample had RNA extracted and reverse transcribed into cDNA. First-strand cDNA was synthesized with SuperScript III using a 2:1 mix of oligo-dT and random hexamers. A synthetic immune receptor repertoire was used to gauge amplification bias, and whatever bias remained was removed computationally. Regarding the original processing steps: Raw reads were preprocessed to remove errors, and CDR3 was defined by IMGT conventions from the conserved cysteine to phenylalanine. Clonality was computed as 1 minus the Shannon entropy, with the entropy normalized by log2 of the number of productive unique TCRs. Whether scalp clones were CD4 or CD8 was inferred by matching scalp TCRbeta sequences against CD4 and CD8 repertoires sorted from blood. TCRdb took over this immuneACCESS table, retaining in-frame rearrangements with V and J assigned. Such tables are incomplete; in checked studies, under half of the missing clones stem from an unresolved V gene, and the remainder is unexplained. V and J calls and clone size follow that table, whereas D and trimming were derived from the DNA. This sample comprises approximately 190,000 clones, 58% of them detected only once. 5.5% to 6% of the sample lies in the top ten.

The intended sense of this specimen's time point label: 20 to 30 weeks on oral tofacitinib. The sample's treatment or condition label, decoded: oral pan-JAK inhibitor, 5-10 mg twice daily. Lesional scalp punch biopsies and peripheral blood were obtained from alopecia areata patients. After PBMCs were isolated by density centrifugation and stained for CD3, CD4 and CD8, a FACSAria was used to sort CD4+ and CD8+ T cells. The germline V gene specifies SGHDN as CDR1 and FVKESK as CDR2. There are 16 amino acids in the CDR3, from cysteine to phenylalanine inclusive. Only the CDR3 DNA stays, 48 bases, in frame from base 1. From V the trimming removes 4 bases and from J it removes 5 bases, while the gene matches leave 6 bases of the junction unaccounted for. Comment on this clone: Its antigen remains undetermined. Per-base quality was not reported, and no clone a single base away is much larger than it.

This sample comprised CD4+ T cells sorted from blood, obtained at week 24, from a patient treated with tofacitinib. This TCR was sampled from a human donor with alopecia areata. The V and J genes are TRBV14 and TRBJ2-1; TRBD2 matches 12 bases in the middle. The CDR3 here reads CASSLLAGGFNNEQFF. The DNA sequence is TGTGCCAGCAGCCTTCTAGCGGGAGGGTTCAACAATGAGCAGTTCTTC.